A selection of T cell receptor beta chains follows, all from one sample in a study of blood T cells in healthy people across ages. TCRdb re-derived calls from the 5' RACE reads in MiXCR, one entry per CDR3 protein. The profile covers fewer than 600,000 distinct CDR3 sequences, with 27% appearing a single time and over 3.5% taken by the ten largest. These data are also associated with another study on T cells of mothers and their children.

The source material was blood. The origin of the receptors is a boy between 2 and 10 years old in good health. Each CDR3 is given with its conserved first and last residue. The D gene is left open where the match is weak. Size values are once, few and many counts, or a class for expanded clones, and some rows have none.

V gene	D gene	clone size	J gene	CDR3 protein	CDR3 DNA
TRBV11-3	TRBD2	-	TRBJ2-5	CASSSASGGNQETQYF	TGTGCCAGCAGCTCAGCTAGCGGGGGAAACCAAGAGACCCAGTACTTC
TRBV27	-	-	TRBJ2-6	CASSPWDDSGANVLTF	TGTGCCAGCAGTCCGTGGGACGACTCTGGGGCCAACGTCCTGACTTTC
TRBV7-9	TRBD2	-	TRBJ2-7	CASSASGRDYEQYF	TGTGCCAGCAGCGCTAGCGGGAGGGATTACGAGCAGTACTTC
TRBV29-1	-	-	TRBJ2-5	CSVAPGPQETQYF	TGCAGCGTTGCTCCGGGACCCCAAGAGACCCAGTACTTC
TRBV30	TRBD1	-	TRBJ2-7	CAWSAGQGLYEQYF	TGTGCCTGGAGTGCAGGACAGGGCCTCTACGAGCAGTACTTC
TRBV29-1	-	-	TRBJ1-1	CSVPPGRINTEAFF	TGCAGCGTCCCCCCGGGCAGGATCAACACTGAAGCTTTCTTT
TRBV29-1	-	-	TRBJ1-5	CSVAAGNSNQPQHF	TGCAGCGTTGCGGCAGGGAATAGCAATCAGCCCCAGCATTTT
TRBV29-1	TRBD1	-	TRBJ2-5	CGVEDTGGIETQYF	TGCGGCGTTGAAGACACAGGGGGCATCGAGACCCAGTACTTC
TRBV10-3	TRBD1	few	TRBJ1-2	CAISRDRDYGYTF	TGTGCCATCAGTCGGGACAGAGACTATGGCTACACCTTC
TRBV5-1	-	-	TRBJ2-7	CASSLLGTEQYF	TGCGCCAGCAGCTTGTTGGGTACCGAGCAGTACTTC
TRBV7-2	-	few	TRBJ2-5	CASSLNRQETQYF	TGTGCCAGCAGCTTAAACAGGCAAGAGACCCAGTACTTC
TRBV6-2/TRBV6-3	-	-	TRBJ2-3	CASSRGALVDGGTQYF	TGTGCCAGCAGTCGAGGGGCCCTGGTCGACGGGGGTACGCAGTATTTT
TRBV2	-	few	TRBJ2-7	CASRSGPSNHEQYF	TGTGCCAGCAGGAGTGGGCCCTCGAACCACGAGCAGTACTTC
TRBV13	-	few	TRBJ2-7	CASSSRDTRYEQYF	TGTGCCAGCAGCTCCCGGGACACTCGTTACGAGCAGTACTTC